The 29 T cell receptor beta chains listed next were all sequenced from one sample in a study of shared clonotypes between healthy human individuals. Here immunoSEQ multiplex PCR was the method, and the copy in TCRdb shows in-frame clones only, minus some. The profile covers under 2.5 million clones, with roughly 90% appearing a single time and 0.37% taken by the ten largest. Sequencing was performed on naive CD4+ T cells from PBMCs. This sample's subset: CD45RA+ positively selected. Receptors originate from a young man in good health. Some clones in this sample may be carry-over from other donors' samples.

The CDR3 is CASSEFGQKMNTEAFF. CDR3 coding DNA: TGTGCCAGCAGTGAGTTCGGCCAGAAAATGAACACTGAAGCTTTCTTT. This chain connects TRBV6-1 to TRBJ1-1; D not certain. This CDR3 comprises 16 residues. The V gene's germline CDR1 is MNHNS and CDR2 SASEGT. V lost 3 bases, J lost 0 bases, and 14 bases lay in between.

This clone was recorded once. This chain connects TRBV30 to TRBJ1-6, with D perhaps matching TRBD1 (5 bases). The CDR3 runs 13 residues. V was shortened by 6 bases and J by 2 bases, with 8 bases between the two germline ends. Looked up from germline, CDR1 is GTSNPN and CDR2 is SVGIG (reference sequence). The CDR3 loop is CACPGPYNSPLHF. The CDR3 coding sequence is TGTGCCTGTCCGGGACCCTATAATTCACCCCTCCACTTT.

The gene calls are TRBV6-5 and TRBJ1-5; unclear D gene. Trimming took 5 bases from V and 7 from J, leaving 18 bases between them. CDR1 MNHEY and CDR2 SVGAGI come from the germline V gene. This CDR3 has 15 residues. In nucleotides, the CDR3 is TGTGCCAGCAGTCCGCATCACGGGAACCCGCAGCCCCAGCATTTT. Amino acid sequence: CASSPHHGNPQPQHF.

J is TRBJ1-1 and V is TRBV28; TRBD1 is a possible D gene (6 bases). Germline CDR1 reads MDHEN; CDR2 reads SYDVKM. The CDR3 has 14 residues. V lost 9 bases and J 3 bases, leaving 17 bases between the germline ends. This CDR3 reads CASYSGVLDTEAFF. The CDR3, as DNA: TGTGCCAGTTATTCAGGGGTTTTGGACACTGAAGCTTTCTTT.

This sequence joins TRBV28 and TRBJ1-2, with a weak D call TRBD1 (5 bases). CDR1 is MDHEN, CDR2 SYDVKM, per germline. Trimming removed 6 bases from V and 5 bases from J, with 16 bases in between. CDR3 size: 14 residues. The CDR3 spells CASRPTDRFYGYTF. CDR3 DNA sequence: TGTGCCAGCAGACCTACTGACAGATTTTATGGCTACACCTTC.

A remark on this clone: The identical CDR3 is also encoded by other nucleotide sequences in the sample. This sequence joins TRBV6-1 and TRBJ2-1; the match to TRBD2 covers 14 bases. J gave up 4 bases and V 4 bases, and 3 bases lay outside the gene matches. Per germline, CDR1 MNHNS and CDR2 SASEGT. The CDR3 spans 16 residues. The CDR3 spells CASSGRLAGGYNEQFF. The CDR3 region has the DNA TGTGCCAGCAGTGGGAGACTAGCGGGAGGGTACAATGAGCAGTTCTTC.

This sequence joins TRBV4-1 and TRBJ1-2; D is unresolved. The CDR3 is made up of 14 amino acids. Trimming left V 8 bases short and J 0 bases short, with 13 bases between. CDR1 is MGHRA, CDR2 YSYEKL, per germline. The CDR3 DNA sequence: TGCGCCAGCGCCAACCCTGGGACTAACTATGGCTACACCTTC. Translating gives CASANPGTNYGYTF.

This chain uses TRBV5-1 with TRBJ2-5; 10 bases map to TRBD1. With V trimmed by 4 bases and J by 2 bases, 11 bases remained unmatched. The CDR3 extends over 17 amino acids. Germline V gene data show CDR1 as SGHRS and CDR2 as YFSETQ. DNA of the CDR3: TGCGCCAGCAGCGAACCGACAGGGGGCGCAGGGCAAGAGACCCAGTACTTC. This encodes CASSEPTGGAGQETQYF.

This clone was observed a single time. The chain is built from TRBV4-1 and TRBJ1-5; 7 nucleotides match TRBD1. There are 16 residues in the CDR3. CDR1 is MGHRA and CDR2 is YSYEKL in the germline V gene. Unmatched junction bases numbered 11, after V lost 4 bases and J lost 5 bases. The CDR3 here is CASSPLRQGEDQPQHF. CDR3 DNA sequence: TGCGCCAGCAGCCCCCTCAGGCAGGGGGAAGATCAGCCCCAGCATTTT.

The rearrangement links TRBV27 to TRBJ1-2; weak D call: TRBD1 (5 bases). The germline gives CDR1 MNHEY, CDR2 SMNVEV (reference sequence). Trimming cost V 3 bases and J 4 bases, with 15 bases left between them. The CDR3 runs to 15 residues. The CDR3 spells CASSFDPRVRYGYTF. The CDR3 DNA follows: TGTGCCAGCAGTTTCGACCCCAGGGTTCGCTATGGCTACACCTTC.

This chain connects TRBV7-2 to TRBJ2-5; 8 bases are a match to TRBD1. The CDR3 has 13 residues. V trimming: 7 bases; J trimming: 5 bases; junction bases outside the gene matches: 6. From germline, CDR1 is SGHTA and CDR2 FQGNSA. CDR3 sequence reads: CASKMTGVETQYF. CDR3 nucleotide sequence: TGTGCCAGCAAGATGACAGGGGTTGAGACCCAGTACTTC.

CDR3 residues: CASSSGGGAEKLFF. The CDR3 DNA follows: TGTGCCAGCAGCTCCGGTGGGGGGGCGGAAAAACTGTTTTTT. The chain combines TRBV7-9 with TRBJ1-4; D is perhaps TRBD1 (6 bases). Deletions cut 4 bases from V and 8 bases from J, with 14 bases between. Germline CDR1 is SEHNR and CDR2 is FQNEAQ (reference sequence). The CDR3 is 14 amino acids.

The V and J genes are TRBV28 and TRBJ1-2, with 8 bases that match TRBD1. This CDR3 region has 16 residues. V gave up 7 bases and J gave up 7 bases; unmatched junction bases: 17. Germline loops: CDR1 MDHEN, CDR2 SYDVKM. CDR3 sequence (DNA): TGTGCCAGCAACGGCAGGGGGCGCCTCGGGATGGTTGGCTACACCTTC. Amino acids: CASNGRGRLGMVGYTF.

The CDR3 loop reads CASEGQVHYEQYF. CDR3 in DNA: TGTGCCAGCGAGGGACAGGTACACTACGAGCAGTACTTC. V is TRBV28 and J is TRBJ2-7; 8 bases align to TRBD1. The trim removed 8 bases at V and 3 bases at J, leaving 6 bases unmatched. Germline loops: CDR1 MDHEN, CDR2 SYDVKM. This CDR3 spans 13 amino acids.

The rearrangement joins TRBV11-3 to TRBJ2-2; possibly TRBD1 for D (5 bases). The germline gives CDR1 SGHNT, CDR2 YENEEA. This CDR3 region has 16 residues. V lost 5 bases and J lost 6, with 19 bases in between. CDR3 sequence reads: CASSRSQGYYPGELFF. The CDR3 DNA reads TGTGCCAGCAGCCGCAGCCAGGGTTATTACCCCGGGGAGCTGTTTTTT.

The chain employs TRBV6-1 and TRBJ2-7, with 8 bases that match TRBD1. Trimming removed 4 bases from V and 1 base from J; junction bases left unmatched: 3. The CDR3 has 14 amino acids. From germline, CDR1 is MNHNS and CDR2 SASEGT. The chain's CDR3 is CASSGTGKSYEQYF. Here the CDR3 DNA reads TGTGCCAGCAGTGGGACAGGGAAATCCTACGAGCAGTACTTC.

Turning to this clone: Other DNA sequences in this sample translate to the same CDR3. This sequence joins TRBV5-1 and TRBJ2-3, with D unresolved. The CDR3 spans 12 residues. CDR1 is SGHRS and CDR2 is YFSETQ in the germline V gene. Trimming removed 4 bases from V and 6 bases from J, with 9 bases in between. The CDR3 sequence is CASSPTMDTQYF. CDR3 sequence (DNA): TGCGCCAGCAGCCCTACAATGGATACGCAGTATTTT. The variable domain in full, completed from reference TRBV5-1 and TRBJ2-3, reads KAGVTQTPRYLIKTRGQQVTLSCSPISGHRSVSWYQQTPGQGLQFLFEYFSETQRNKGNFPGRFSGRQFSNSRSEMNVSTLELGDSALYLCASSPTMDTQYFGPGTRLTVL.

CDR3 in DNA: TGTGCTAGTGGTTTGGGACTAGCGGTGGTCGATGAGCAGTTCTTC. It is translated as CASGLGLAVVDEQFF. This sequence joins TRBV12-5 and TRBJ2-1; 9 positions agree with TRBD2. The CDR3 is 15 residues long. Germline CDR1 reads LGHNT; CDR2 reads FRNRAP. After removal of 1 base from V and 8 bases from J, the junction contained 6 bases not matched to a gene.

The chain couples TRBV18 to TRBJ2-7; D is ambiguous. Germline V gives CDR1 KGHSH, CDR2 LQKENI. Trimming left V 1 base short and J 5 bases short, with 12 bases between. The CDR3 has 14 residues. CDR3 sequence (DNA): TGTGCCAGCTCACCACTGGTCCCGTCCAACGAGCAGTACTTC. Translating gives CASSPLVPSNEQYF.

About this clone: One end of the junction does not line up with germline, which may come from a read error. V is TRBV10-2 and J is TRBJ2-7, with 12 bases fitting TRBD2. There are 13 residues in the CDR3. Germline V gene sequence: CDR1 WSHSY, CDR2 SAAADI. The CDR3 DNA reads TGCGCCAGCAGTGAGTCGAGACTAGCGGGAGCCAACTTC. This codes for CASSESRLAGANF.

CDR3 in DNA: TGTGCCTGGAACAAACAGAGACTCAACCAAGAGACCCAGTACTTC. Its translation is CAWNKQRLNQETQYF. The chain has TRBV30 and TRBJ2-5; D remains unclear. Trimming pared 4 bases from V and 0 bases from J, leaving 15 bases between. Germline V gene lookup returns CDR1 GTSNPN and CDR2 SVGIG (reference sequence). CDR3 length equals 15 residues. Full variable domain (missing parts from reference TRBV30 and TRBJ2-5): SQTIHQWPATLVQPVGSPLSLECTVEGTSNPNLYWYRQAAGRGLQLLFYSVGIGQISSEVPQNLSASRPQDRQFILSSKKLLLSDSGFYLCAWNKQRLNQETQYFGPGTRLLVL.

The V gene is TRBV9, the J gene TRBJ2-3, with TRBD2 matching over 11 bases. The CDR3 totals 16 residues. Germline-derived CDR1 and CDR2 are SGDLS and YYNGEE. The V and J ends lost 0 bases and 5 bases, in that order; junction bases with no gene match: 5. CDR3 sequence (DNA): TGTGCCAGCAGCGTAGGCACTAGCGGGAGTATAGATACGCAGTATTTT. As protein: CASSVGTSGSIDTQYF.

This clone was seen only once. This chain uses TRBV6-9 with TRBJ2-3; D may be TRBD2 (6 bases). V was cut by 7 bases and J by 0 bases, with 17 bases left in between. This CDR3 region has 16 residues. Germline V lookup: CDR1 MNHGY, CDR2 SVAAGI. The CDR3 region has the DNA TGTGCCAGCACTTACCCTCGGAGGGGTAGCACAGATACGCAGTATTTT. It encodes CASTYPRRGSTDTQYF.

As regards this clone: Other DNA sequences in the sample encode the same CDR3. The CDR3 sequence is CSVGGQGVYEQYF. The CDR3 nucleotides read TGCAGCGTTGGGGGACAGGGGGTCTACGAGCAGTACTTC. The chain recombines TRBV29-1 with TRBJ2-7, with 11 bases aligning to TRBD1. The V segment lost 4 bases and the J segment 3 bases; nucleotides outside the gene matches: 2. CDR3 size: 13 residues. CDR1 is SQVTM, CDR2 ANQGSEA, per germline.

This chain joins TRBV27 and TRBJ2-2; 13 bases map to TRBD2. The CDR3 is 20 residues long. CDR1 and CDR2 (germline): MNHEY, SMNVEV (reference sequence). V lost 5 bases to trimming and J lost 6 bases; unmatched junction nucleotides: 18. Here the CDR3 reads CASSPRLAGGLSRLAGELFF. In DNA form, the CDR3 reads TGTGCCAGCAGTCCCAGACTAGCGGGAGGCCTATCTCGTCTGGCCGGGGAGCTGTTTTTT.

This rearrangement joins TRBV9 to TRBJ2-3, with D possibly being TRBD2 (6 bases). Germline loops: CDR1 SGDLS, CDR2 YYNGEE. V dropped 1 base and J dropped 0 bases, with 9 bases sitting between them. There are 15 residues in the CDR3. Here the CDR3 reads CASSVNSGSTDTQYF. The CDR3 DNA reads TGTGCCAGCAGCGTAAATAGCGGTAGCACAGATACGCAGTATTTT. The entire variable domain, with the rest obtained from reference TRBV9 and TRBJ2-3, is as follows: DSGVTQTPKHLITATGQRVTLRCSPRSGDLSVYWYQQSLDQGLQFLIQYYNGEERAKGNILERFSAQQFPDLHSELNLSSLELGDSALYFCASSVNSGSTDTQYFGPGTRLTVL.

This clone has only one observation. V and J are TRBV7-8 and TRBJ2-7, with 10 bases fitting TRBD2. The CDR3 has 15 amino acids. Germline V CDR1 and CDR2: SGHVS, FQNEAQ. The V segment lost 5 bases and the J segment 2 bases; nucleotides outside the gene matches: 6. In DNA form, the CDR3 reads TGTGCCAGCAGCGCGACTAGCGGGCTCACCTACGAGCAGTACTTC. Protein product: CASSATSGLTYEQYF.

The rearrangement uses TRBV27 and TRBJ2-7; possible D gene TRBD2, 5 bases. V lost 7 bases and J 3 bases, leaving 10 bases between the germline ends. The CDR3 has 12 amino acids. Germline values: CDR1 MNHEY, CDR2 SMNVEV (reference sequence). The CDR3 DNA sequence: TGTGCCAGCAAAGGTGGGAGCTACGAGCAGTACTTC. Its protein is CASKGGSYEQYF.

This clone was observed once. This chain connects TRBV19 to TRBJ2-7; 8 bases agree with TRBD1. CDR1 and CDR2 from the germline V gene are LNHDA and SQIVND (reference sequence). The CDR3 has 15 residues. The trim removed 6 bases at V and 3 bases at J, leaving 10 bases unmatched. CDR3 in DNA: TGTGCCAGTAGCCCTCAGAACAGGGGGTACTACGAGCAGTACTTC. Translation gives CASSPQNRGYYEQYF.